This T cell receptor beta chain stems from a study of blood T cell repertoires in COVID-19. At the level of the study: PBMCs, B-cell-depleted T cells, or T cells provided the cDNA or gDNA that made up the material.

TCRdb's table, derived via immunoSEQ multiplex PCR, lists solely in-frame clones and lacks some. The sample gives 250,000 to 300,000 clones, roughly 85% of which show up once; about 5% is in the top ten. The V end was cut by 2 bases, the J end by 3 bases, with 16 bases between. The germline CDR1 and CDR2 sequences are MGHRA and YSYEKL. This CDR3 is 16 amino acids long. Sequencing input: PBMCs or T cells enriched from blood (not recorded which). This sequence originates from a man between 35 and 55 years old who had been exposed to COVID-19. The chain employs TRBV4-1 and TRBJ1-2; perhaps TRBD1 as D (6 bases). In nucleotides, the CDR3 is TGCGCCAGCAGCCAAACCGCGGGGGGCGTCGACTATGGCTACACCTTC. It specifies CASSQTAGGVDYGYTF.